This T cell receptor beta chain originates from a study of shared clonotypes between healthy human individuals. Study information: Per donor, CD8 memory used one plate, CD8 naive used two, CD4 memory used three and CD4 naive used three.

Across several immunoSEQ plates, the genomic DNA of each subset was split evenly. Data came from immunoSEQ multiplex PCR; TCRdb stores just in-frame clones and leaves some out. In the table there are around 1,900,000 clones, around 95% of which are singletons. Naive CD8 cells, CD45RO-negative and positively selected for CCR7, excluded terminally differentiated effector memory CD45RA+ cells. All donors were healthy HIV-negative adults lacking recent acute infections or vaccinations. Donors were Caucasian adults residing in Nashville, Tennessee, USA. The germline V and J ends were trimmed by 5 bases and 0 bases, with 8 bases remaining between them. The germline CDR1 and CDR2 sequences are LGHNA and YSLEER. The CDR3 spans 13 residues.

The TCR was taken from a man aged 18 to 30 in good health. Some clones in this sample may be carry-over from other donors' samples. This sequence joins TRBV4-3 and TRBJ2-7, with D unresolved. Material for sequencing was naive CD8+ T cells from PBMCs. The CDR3 loop reads CASSSSVSYEQYF. DNA for the CDR3: TGCGCCAGCAGCAGCTCGGTCTCCTACGAGCAGTACTTC.